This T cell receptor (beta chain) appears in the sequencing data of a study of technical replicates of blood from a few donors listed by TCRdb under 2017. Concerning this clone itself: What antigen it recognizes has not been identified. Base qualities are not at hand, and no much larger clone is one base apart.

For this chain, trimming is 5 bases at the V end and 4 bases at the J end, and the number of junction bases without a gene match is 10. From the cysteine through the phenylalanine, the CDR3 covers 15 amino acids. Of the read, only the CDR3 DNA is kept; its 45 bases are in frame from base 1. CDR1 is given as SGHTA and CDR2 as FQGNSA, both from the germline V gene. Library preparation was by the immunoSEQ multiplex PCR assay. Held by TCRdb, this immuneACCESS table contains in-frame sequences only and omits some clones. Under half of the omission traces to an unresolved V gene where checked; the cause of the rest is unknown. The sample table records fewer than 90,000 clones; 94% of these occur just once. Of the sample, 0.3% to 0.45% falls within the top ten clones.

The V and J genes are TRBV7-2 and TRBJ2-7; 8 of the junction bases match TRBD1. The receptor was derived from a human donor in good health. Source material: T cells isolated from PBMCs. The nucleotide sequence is TGTGCCAGCAGCAGGGACAGGACCCTTTCTTACGAGCAGTACTTC. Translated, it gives CASSRDRTLSYEQYF.